These 28 T cell receptor beta chains share one sample of origin, sequenced in a study of cytomegalovirus exposure and HLA in healthy donors. The PCR used 60 Vbeta and 13 Jbeta primers. Generated by immunoSEQ multiplex PCR, the TCRdb table keeps only in-frame clones and is missing some. The table has around 100,000 clones, around 73% seen once. Sequencing was carried out using PBMCs. Every receptor here comes from a woman younger than 45 in good health and CMV-seropositive.

The chain uses TRBV6-6 and TRBJ1-5; D not resolved. This CDR3 region has 11 residues. Germline CDR1 reads MNHNY; CDR2 reads SVGAGI (reference sequence). Trimming removed 4 bases from V and 4 bases from J, with 2 bases in between. CDR3 in amino acids: CASSLNQPQHF. CDR3 bases: TGTGCCAGCAGTTTAAATCAGCCCCAGCATTTT.

This clone was detected a few times. The rearrangement uses TRBV6-5 and TRBJ2-3; D may be TRBD2 (6 bases). The CDR3 length is 16 residues. Germline V gives CDR1 MNHEY, CDR2 SVGAGI. V lost 4 bases and J lost 2, with 16 bases in between. CDR3 DNA sequence: TGTGCCAGCAGTTCCCTCGGGGGACCTAACACAGATACGCAGTATTTT. Translated, it gives CASSSLGGPNTDTQYF.

This chain connects TRBV4-2 to TRBJ2-1, with 15 bases aligning to TRBD2. The junction had 1 base not matched to a gene; V was cut back by 1 base and J by 6 bases. The CDR3 is made up of 16 amino acids. From germline, CDR1 is LGHNA and CDR2 YNFKEQ. The CDR3 nucleotides are TGTGCCAGCAGCCAAGTGGGACTAGCGGGAGGCAATGAGCAGTTCTTC. This codes for CASSQVGLAGGNEQFF.

V is TRBV5-1 and J is TRBJ1-2; 7 nucleotides match TRBD1. The CDR3 contains 15 residues. Trimming removed 0 bases from V and 5 bases from J; junction bases left unmatched: 7. The germline gives CDR1 SGHRS, CDR2 YFSETQ. For the CDR3, the DNA is TGCGCCAGCAGCTTGGAACCGGGACAGCCTTATGGCTACACCTTC. It is translated as CASSLEPGQPYGYTF. Full variable domain (missing parts from reference TRBV5-1 and TRBJ1-2): KAGVTQTPRYLIKTRGQQVTLSCSPISGHRSVSWYQQTPGQGLQFLFEYFSETQRNKGNFPGRFSGRQFSNSRSEMNVSTLELGDSALYLCASSLEPGQPYGYTFGSGTRLTVV.

The CDR3 sequence: CATTLRGARGQPQHF. For the CDR3, the DNA is TGTGCCACCACCCTGCGGGGGGCTAGGGGTCAGCCCCAGCATTTT. The J gene is TRBJ1-5, the V gene TRBV6-6, with D possibly being TRBD1 (6 bases). This CDR3 spans 15 amino acids. Germline V lookup: CDR1 MNHNY, CDR2 SVGAGI (reference sequence). The V end was cut by 10 bases, the J end by 6 bases, with 22 bases between.

The rearrangement links TRBV19 to TRBJ1-2, with 8 bases lining up with TRBD1. V lost 5 bases to trimming and J lost 1 base; unmatched junction nucleotides: 6. Germline lookup yields CDR1 LNHDA and CDR2 SQIVND (reference sequence). The CDR3 totals 15 residues. The CDR3 DNA follows: TGTGCCAGTAGTCCGGGGACAGGAGGTAACTATGGCTACACCTTC. Protein: CASSPGTGGNYGYTF.

This clone was detected only once. The CDR3 spells CASSQTSGGYYNEQFF. The CDR3, as DNA: TGTGCCAGCTCACAGACTAGCGGGGGGTACTACAATGAGCAGTTCTTC. The V gene is TRBV18, the J gene TRBJ2-1; 13 bases are a match to TRBD2. The germline gives CDR1 KGHSH, CDR2 LQKENI. The CDR3 extends over 16 amino acids. Trimming cost V 4 bases and J 3 bases; bases outside gene matches: 3.

This chain joins TRBV25-1 and TRBJ1-1, with no clear D. The CDR3 spans 15 residues. Germline CDR1 MGHDK, CDR2 SYGVNS. V lost 1 base and J lost 1, with 10 bases in between. CDR3 amino acids: CASSESQAWNTEAFF. The CDR3 nucleotides read TGTGCCAGCAGTGAATCCCAGGCCTGGAACACTGAAGCTTTCTTT.

This chain uses TRBV30 with TRBJ2-1; D perhaps matches TRBD2 (6 bases). V was cut by 7 bases and J by 0 bases, with 22 bases left in between. CDR1 and CDR2 (germline): GTSNPN, SVGIG (reference sequence). The CDR3 spans 17 residues. The CDR3 DNA is TGTGCCTTGGGGGGAGATGTGAGCAGCTTCTCCTACAATGAGCAGTTCTTC. Translated, it gives CALGGDVSSFSYNEQFF.

This clone appeared a few times. The chain recombines TRBV19 with TRBJ2-7; 9 bases align to TRBD2. The CDR3 has 15 amino acids. The J segment lost 2 bases and the V segment lost 5 bases, leaving 7 bases of the junction unmatched. CDR1 LNHDA and CDR2 SQIVND come from the germline V gene (reference sequence). The CDR3 DNA reads as TGTGCCAGTAGTGAAGCGGGAGGCCGTACCTACGAGCAGTACTTC. Its translation is CASSEAGGRTYEQYF. Drawing the rest from reference TRBV19 and TRBJ2-7, the complete variable domain is DGGITQSPKYLFRKEGQNVTLSCEQNLNHDAMYWYRQDPGQGLRLIYYSQIVNDFQKGDIAEGYSVSREKKESFPLTVTSAQKNPTAFYLCASSEAGGRTYEQYFGPGTRLTVT.

This chain joins TRBV6-5 and TRBJ2-7, with 10 bases identical to TRBD2. The CDR3 covers 14 residues. The V and J ends lost 5 bases and 3 bases, in that order; junction bases with no gene match: 4. Germline V gene lookup returns CDR1 MNHEY and CDR2 SVGAGI. CDR3 bases: TGTGCCAGCAGTCCTCTAGCGGGAGTCTACGAGCAGTACTTC. This encodes CASSPLAGVYEQYF.

The chain is built from TRBV19 and TRBJ1-5; unclear D gene. CDR1 and CDR2 from the germline V gene are LNHDA and SQIVND (reference sequence). V was clipped by 5 bases and J by 4 bases, with 9 bases between them. The CDR3 is 13 residues long. CDR3 region: CASSLMENQPQHF. CDR3 DNA sequence: TGTGCCAGTAGTTTGATGGAGAATCAGCCCCAGCATTTT.

This sequence joins TRBV30 and TRBJ1-2, with 7 bases aligning to TRBD1. Unmatched junction bases numbered 18, after V lost 7 bases and J lost 4 bases. The CDR3 loop spans 16 amino acids. Per germline, CDR1 GTSNPN and CDR2 SVGIG (reference sequence). For the CDR3, the DNA is TGTGCCTACAACCGCTTTTCCGGGACAGAAAGCTATGGCTACACCTTC. Translating gives CAYNRFSGTESYGYTF. The full variable domain, with the rest looked up from reference TRBV30 and TRBJ1-2, is SQTIHQWPATLVQPVGSPLSLECTVEGTSNPNLYWYRQAAGRGLQLLFYSVGIGQISSEVPQNLSASRPQDRQFILSSKKLLLSDSGFYLCAYNRFSGTESYGYTFGSGTRLTVV.

The genes are TRBV9 and TRBJ2-7; D gene unclear. V was clipped by 1 base and J by 5 bases, with 10 bases between them. CDR1 and CDR2 from the germline V gene are SGDLS and YYNGEE. This CDR3 has 13 residues. The CDR3 sequence: CASSVSSLHEQYF. The CDR3 nucleotides read TGTGCCAGCAGCGTATCGAGTCTCCACGAGCAGTACTTC. Together with reference TRBV9 and TRBJ2-7, the CDR3 gives the full variable domain: DSGVTQTPKHLITATGQRVTLRCSPRSGDLSVYWYQQSLDQGLQFLIQYYNGEERAKGNILERFSAQQFPDLHSELNLSSLELGDSALYFCASSVSSLHEQYFGPGTRLTVT.

V is TRBV29-1 and J is TRBJ1-1; 10 positions agree with TRBD1. The V gene's germline CDR1 is SQVTM and CDR2 ANQGSEA. Unmatched junction bases numbered 13, after V lost 7 bases and J lost 5 bases. There are 15 residues in the CDR3. The CDR3 loop reads CSAENDRGRRTEAFF. The CDR3 region has the DNA TGCAGCGCGGAAAACGACAGGGGGCGTCGAACTGAAGCTTTCTTT.

The chain joins TRBV10-3 to TRBJ1-2, with D hard to call. This CDR3 is 14 amino acids long. Germline CDR1 reads ENHRY; CDR2 reads SYGVKD. The V end was cut by 2 bases, the J end by 4 bases, with 11 bases between. CDR3 nucleotide sequence: TGTGCCATCAGTGAGATGGGCGACCCCTATGGCTACACCTTC. Its protein product is CAISEMGDPYGYTF.

V usage is TRBV2 and J usage is TRBJ1-5; a weak D match, TRBD1 (6 bases). Germline values: CDR1 SNHLY, CDR2 FYNNEI. V lost 8 bases, J lost 4 bases, and 12 bases lay in between. The CDR3 spans 13 residues. The CDR3 region is CASAGDQNQPQHF. Here the CDR3 DNA reads TGTGCCAGCGCAGGGGATCAGAATCAGCCCCAGCATTTT. The whole variable domain, remainder taken from reference TRBV2 and TRBJ1-5, is EPEVTQTPSHQVTQMGQEVILRCVPISNHLYFYWYRQILGQKVEFLVSFYNNEISEKSEIFDDQFSVERPDGSNFTLKIRSTKLEDSAMYFCASAGDQNQPQHFGDGTRLSIL.

This clone appeared a single time. The rearrangement uses TRBV6-5 and TRBJ2-3; 11 bases fit TRBD2. Looked up from germline, CDR1 is MNHEY and CDR2 is SVGAGI. Germline trimming cut 6 bases from V and 2 bases from J; bases unmatched to any gene: 4. There are 15 residues in the CDR3. The CDR3 loop is CASSLGLAATDTQYF. In DNA, the CDR3 is TGTGCCAGCAGCCTGGGACTAGCGGCCACAGATACGCAGTATTTT.

This sequence joins TRBV10-3 and TRBJ1-4; no clear D gene. The V gene lost 8 bases and the J gene lost 4 bases, with 8 bases spanning the gap. Germline assignment: CDR1 ENHRY and CDR2 SYGVKD. The CDR3 covers 12 residues. The CDR3 reads CAIGQVNEKLFF. The CDR3 coding sequence is TGTGCCATCGGTCAGGTTAATGAAAAACTGTTTTTT.

The CDR3 is CASSPLGRGGYTF. The CDR3 nucleotides read TGTGCCAGCAGCCCACTCGGACGGGGTGGCTACACCTTC. V gene TRBV6-5 combines with J gene TRBJ1-2; no clear D gene. Trimming took 6 bases from V and 7 from J, leaving 15 bases between them. In germline, CDR1 is MNHEY, CDR2 SVGAGI. CDR3 length: 13 residues.

V is TRBV30 and J is TRBJ2-7; 10 bases match TRBD1. Trimming took 0 bases from V and 6 from J; bases not matched to a gene: 5. CDR1 and CDR2 (germline): GTSNPN, SVGIG (reference sequence). This CDR3 region has 14 residues. The CDR3 is CAWSVGTGVGEQYF. The CDR3 DNA sequence: TGTGCCTGGAGTGTAGGGACAGGGGTGGGCGAGCAGTACTTC.

The CDR3 reads CASSFTGGAYGYTF. The CDR3 DNA reads as TGCGCCAGCAGCTTTACAGGGGGCGCCTATGGCTACACCTTC. V is TRBV5-1 and J is TRBJ1-2, with TRBD1 matching 9 bases. V lost 2 bases and J lost 4; bases outside the gene matches: 3. Germline CDR1 is SGHRS and CDR2 is YFSETQ. The length of the CDR3 is 14 residues.

This clone has only a few counts. The chain employs TRBV2 and TRBJ2-7; possible D gene TRBD2, 6 bases. Germline V gives CDR1 SNHLY, CDR2 FYNNEI. The CDR3 consists of 15 residues. Trimming left V 3 bases short and J 3 bases short, with 15 bases between. The DNA for the CDR3 is TGTGCCAGCAGTGAGATCGGCGGGATGGACTACGAGCAGTACTTC. Translation: CASSEIGGMDYEQYF. The whole variable domain, filled in from reference TRBV2 and TRBJ2-7, reads EPEVTQTPSHQVTQMGQEVILRCVPISNHLYFYWYRQILGQKVEFLVSFYNNEISEKSEIFDDQFSVERPDGSNFTLKIRSTKLEDSAMYFCASSEIGGMDYEQYFGPGTRLTVT.

This clone was picked up a small number of times. The chain uses TRBV7-9 and TRBJ1-5, with a tentative D call TRBD1 (5 bases). Germline V CDR1 and CDR2: SEHNR, FQNEAQ (reference sequence). Trimming shortened V by 1 base and J by 0 bases, and 16 bases separated the two germline ends. This CDR3 region has 18 residues. The CDR3 sequence: CASSLEFGGLYSNQPQHF. The DNA for the CDR3 is TGTGCCAGCAGCTTAGAGTTCGGGGGACTTTATAGCAATCAGCCCCAGCATTTT.

The chain has TRBV30 and TRBJ2-7; D uncertain. Trimming removed 0 bases at V and 2 bases at J, with 5 bases between. CDR1 GTSNPN and CDR2 SVGIG come from the germline V gene (reference sequence). The CDR3 runs 12 residues. CDR3 region: CAWSVTTYEQYF. In DNA, the CDR3 is TGTGCCTGGAGTGTAACTACCTACGAGCAGTACTTC.

This clone was seen more than once but under ten times. The V and J genes are TRBV5-1 and TRBJ1-1; D is possibly TRBD1 (5 bases). The germline gives CDR1 SGHRS, CDR2 YFSETQ. Trimming left V 4 bases short and J 4 bases short, with 20 bases between. CDR3 length: 16 amino acids. In DNA form, the CDR3 reads TGCGCCAGCAGCCCCGGGGCTTACACCGGGGGCACTGAAGCTTTCTTT. Amino acid sequence: CASSPGAYTGGTEAFF.

The rearrangement joins TRBV21-1 to TRBJ2-1; TRBD2 is the table's D call, not checked against the DNA. TRBV21-1 is a recognized pseudogene. CDR3 length equals 18 residues. CDR3 DNA sequence: TGTGCCAGCAGCAAAGGTCCCAATCGGTTGAACTCCTACAATGAGCAGTTCTTC. This encodes CASSKGPNRLNSYNEQFF.

The gene calls are TRBV11-3 and TRBJ2-7; 7 bases align to TRBD1. This CDR3 region has 14 residues. The germline CDR1 and CDR2 sequences are SGHNT and YENEEA. The J segment lost 3 bases and the V segment lost 1 base, leaving 3 bases of the junction unmatched. CDR3 DNA sequence: TGTGCCAGCAGCTTAGGGACAGGAAACTACGAGCAGTACTTC. Translating gives CASSLGTGNYEQYF. The complete variable domain, with remaining parts taken from reference TRBV11-3 and TRBJ2-7, reads EAGVVQSPRYKIIEKKQPVAFWCNPISGHNTLYWYLQNLGQGPELLIRYENEEAVDDSQLPKDRFSAERLKGVDSTLKIQPAELGDSAVYLCASSLGTGNYEQYFGPGTRLTVT.